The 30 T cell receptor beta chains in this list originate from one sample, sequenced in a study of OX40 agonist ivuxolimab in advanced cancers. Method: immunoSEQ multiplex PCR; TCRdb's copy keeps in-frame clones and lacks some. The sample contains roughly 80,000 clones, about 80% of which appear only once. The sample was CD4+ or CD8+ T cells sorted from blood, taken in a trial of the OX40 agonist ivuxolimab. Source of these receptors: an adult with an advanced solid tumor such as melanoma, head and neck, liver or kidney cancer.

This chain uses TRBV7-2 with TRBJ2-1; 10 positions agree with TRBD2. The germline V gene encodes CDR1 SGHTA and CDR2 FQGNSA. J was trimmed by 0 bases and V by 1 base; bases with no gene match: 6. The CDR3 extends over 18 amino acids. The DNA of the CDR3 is TGTGCCAGCAGCTTAGTGCGGACTAGCGGAACCTCCTACAATGAGCAGTTCTTC. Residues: CASSLVRTSGTSYNEQFF.

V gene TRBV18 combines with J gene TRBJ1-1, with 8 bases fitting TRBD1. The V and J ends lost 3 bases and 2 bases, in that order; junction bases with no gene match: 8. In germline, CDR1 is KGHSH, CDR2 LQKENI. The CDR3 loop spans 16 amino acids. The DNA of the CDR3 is TGTGCCAGCTCACCCACGGCGTCAGGGGGCAACACTGAAGCTTTCTTT. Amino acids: CASSPTASGGNTEAFF.

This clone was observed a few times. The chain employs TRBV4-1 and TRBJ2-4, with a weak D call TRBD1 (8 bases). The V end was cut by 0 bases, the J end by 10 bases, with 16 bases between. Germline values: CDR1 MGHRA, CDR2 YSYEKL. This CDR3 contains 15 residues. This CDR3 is CASSQDSNRGGIQYF. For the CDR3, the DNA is TGCGCCAGCAGCCAAGACAGCAACAGGGGGGGGATTCAGTACTTC.

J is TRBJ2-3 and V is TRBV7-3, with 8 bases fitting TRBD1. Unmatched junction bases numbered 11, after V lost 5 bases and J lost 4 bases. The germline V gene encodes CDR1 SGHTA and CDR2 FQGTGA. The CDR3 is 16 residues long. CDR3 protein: CASSPPTGERADTQYF. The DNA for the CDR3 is TGTGCCAGCAGCCCCCCGACAGGGGAGCGCGCAGATACGCAGTATTTT. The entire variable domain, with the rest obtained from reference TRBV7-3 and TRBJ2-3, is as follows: GAGVSQTPSNKVTEKGKYVELRCDPISGHTALYWYRQSLGQGPEFLIYFQGTGAADDSGLPNDRFFAVRPEGSVSTLKIQRTERGDSAVYLCASSPPTGERADTQYFGPGTRLTVL.

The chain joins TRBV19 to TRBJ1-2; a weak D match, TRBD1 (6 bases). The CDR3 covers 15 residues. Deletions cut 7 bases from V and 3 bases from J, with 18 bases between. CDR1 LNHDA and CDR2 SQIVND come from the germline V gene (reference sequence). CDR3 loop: CASTLGGPFDYGYTF. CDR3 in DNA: TGTGCCAGTACCCTTGGGGGGCCCTTCGACTATGGCTACACCTTC. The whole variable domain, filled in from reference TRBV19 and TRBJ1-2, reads DGGITQSPKYLFRKEGQNVTLSCEQNLNHDAMYWYRQDPGQGLRLIYYSQIVNDFQKGDIAEGYSVSREKKESFPLTVTSAQKNPTAFYLCASTLGGPFDYGYTFGSGTRLTVV.

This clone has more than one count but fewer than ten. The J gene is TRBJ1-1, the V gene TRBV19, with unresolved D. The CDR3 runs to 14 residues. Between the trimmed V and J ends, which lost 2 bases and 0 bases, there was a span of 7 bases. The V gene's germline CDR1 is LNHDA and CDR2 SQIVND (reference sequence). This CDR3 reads CASSISGMNTEAFF. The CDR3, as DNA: TGTGCCAGTAGTATATCGGGGATGAACACTGAAGCTTTCTTT.

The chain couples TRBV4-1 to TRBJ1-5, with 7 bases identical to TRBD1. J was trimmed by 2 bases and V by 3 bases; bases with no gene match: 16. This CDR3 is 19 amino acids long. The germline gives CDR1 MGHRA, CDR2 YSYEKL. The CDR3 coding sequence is TGCGCCAGCAGCCACCGAAAGGGACAGCCCCCAGGGGGCAATCAGCCCCAGCATTTT. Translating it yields CASSHRKGQPPGGNQPQHF.

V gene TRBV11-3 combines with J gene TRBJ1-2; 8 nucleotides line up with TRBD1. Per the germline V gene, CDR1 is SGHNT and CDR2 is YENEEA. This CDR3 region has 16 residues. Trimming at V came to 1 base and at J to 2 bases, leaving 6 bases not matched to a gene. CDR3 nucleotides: TGTGCCAGCAGCTTAGTAAACTGGACAGGGAACTATGGCTACACCTTC. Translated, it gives CASSLVNWTGNYGYTF.

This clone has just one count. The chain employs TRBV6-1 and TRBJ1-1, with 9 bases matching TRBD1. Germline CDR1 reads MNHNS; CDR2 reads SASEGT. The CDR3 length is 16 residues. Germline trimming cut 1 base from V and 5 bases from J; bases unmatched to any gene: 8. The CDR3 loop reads CASSEDRGRLLTEAFF. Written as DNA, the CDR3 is TGTGCCAGCAGTGAAGACAGGGGGCGCTTGTTGACTGAAGCTTTCTTT.

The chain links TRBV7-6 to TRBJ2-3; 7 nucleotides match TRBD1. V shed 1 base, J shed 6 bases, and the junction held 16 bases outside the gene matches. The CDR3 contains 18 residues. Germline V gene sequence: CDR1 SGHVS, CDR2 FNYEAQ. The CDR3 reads CASSLEVLGTATLDTQYF. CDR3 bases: TGTGCCAGCAGCTTAGAGGTCCTTGGGACAGCTACTTTGGATACGCAGTATTTT.

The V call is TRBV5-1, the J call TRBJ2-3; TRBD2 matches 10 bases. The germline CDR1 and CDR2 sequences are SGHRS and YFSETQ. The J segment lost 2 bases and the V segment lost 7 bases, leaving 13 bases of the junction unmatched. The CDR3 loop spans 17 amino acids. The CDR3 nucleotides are TGCGCCAGCGGGGAGCGGGGGGGCCCCCCTTCCACAGATACGCAGTATTTT. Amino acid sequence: CASGERGGPPSTDTQYF.

Written as DNA, the CDR3 is TGTGCCAGCAGCTTGGGACTGTTTGGGGCCCAGTACTTC. Its protein product is CASSLGLFGAQYF. This sequence joins TRBV7-2 and TRBJ2-5; possible D gene TRBD2, 6 bases. Trimming shortened V by 3 bases and J by 9 bases, and 14 bases separated the two germline ends. This CDR3 comprises 13 residues. The germline CDR1 and CDR2 sequences are SGHTA and FQGNSA.

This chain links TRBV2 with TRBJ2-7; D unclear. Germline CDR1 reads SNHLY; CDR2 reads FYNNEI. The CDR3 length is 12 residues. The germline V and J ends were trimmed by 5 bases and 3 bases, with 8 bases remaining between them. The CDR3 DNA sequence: TGTGCCAGCAGTAGGGCCAACTACGAGCAGTACTTC. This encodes CASSRANYEQYF.

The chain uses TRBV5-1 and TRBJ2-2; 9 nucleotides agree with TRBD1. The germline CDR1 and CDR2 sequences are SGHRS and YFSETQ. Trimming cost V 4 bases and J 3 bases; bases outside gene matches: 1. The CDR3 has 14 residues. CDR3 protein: CASSRTGDTGELFF. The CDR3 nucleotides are TGCGCCAGCAGCAGGACAGGGGACACCGGGGAGCTGTTTTTT.

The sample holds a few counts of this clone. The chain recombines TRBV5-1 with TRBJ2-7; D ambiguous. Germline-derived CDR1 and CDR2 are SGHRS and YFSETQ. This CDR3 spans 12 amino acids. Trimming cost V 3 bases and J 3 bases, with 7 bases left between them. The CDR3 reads CASSSSLYEQYF. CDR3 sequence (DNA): TGCGCCAGCAGCTCGTCACTCTACGAGCAGTACTTC.

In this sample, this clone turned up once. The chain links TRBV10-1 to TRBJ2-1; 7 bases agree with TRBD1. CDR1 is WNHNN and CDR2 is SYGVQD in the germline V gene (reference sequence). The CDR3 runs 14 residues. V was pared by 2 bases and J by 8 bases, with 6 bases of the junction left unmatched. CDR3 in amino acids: CASSEPDRADEQFF. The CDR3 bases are TGCGCCAGCAGTGAGCCCGACAGGGCGGATGAGCAGTTCTTC.

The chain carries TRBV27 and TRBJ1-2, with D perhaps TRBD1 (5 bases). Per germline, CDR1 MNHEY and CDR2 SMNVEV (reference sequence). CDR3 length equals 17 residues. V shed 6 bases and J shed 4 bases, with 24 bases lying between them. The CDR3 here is CASSPLPGAGLSYGYTF. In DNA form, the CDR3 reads TGTGCCAGCAGCCCTCTCCCCGGGGCCGGATTAAGCTATGGCTACACCTTC.

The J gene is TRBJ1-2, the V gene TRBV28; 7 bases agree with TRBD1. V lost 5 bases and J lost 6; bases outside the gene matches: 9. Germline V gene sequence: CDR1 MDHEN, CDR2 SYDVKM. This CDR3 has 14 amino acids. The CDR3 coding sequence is TGTGCCAGCAGTACAGGGGTTCGGCCCAATGGCTACACCTTC. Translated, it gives CASSTGVRPNGYTF.

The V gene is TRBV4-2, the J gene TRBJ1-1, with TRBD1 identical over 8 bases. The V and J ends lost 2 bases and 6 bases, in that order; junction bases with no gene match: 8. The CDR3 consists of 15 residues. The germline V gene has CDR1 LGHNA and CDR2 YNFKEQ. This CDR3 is CASSQPGQAGAEAFF. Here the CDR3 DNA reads TGTGCCAGCAGCCAACCGGGACAGGCGGGTGCTGAAGCTTTCTTT.

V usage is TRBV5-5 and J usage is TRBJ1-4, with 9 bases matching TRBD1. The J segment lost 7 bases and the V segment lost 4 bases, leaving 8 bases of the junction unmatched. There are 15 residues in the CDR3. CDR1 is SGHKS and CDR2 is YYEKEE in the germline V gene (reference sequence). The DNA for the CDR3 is TGTGCCAGCAGCCTACGACAGGGGGACAGTGAAAAACTGTTTTTT. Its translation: CASSLRQGDSEKLFF.

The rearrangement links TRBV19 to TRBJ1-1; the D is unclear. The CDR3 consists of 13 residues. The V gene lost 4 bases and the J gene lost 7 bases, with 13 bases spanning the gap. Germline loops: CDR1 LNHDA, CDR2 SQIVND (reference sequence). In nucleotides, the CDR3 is TGTGCCAGTAGTACTCCGGGCCGTTATGAAGCTTTCTTT. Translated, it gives CASSTPGRYEAFF.

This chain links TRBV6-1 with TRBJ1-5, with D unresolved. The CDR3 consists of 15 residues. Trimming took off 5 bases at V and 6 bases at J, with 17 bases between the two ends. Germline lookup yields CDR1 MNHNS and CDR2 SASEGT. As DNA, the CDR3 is TGTGCCAGCAGTCCCTGGTATGGGGTGGGTCAGCCCCAGCATTTT. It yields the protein CASSPWYGVGQPQHF.

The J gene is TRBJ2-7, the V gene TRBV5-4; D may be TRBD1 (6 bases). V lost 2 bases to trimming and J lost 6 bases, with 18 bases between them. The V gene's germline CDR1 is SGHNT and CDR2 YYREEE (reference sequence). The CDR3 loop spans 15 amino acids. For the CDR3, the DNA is TGTGCCAGCAGCTTAGACAGGACCGAGGATCGCGAGCAGTACTTC. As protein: CASSLDRTEDREQYF.

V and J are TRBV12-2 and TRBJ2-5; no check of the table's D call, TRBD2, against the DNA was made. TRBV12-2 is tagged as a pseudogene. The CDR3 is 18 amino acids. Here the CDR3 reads CASRLAADRPRSQETQYF. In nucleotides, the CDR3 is TGTGCAAGTCGCTTAGCGGCTGACCGCCCGAGGTCCCAAGAGACCCAGTACTTC.

DNA of the CDR3: TGTGCCAGCAGTGTGGAGGGGGCGCAGGTCGGGGAGCTGTTTTTT. This codes for CASSVEGAQVGELFF. The V and J genes are TRBV6-4 and TRBJ2-2; the D gene is possibly TRBD1 (7 bases). V lost 4 bases, J lost 7 bases, and 16 bases lay in between. The CDR3 has 15 amino acids. The germline V gene has CDR1 MRHNA and CDR2 SNTAGT.

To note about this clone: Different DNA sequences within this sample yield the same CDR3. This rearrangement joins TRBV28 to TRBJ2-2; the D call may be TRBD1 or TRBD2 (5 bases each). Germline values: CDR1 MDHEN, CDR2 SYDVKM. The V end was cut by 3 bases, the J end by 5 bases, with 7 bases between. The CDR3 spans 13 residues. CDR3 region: CASSFGATGELFF. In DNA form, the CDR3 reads TGTGCCAGCAGTTTCGGGGCAACCGGGGAGCTGTTTTTT.

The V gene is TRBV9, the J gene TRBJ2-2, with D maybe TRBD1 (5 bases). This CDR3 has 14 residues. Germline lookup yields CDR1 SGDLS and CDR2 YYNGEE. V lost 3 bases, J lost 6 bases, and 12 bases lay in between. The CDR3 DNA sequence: TGTGCCAGCAGCGGGGGAAACAGGCCCGGGGAGCTGTTTTTT. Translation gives CASSGGNRPGELFF.

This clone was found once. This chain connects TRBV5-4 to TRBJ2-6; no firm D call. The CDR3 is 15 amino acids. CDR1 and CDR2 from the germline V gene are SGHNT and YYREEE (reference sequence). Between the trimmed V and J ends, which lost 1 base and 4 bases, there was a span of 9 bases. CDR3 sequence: CASSLMGSGANVLTF. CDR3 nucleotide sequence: TGTGCCAGCAGCTTGATGGGTTCAGGGGCCAACGTCCTGACTTTC.

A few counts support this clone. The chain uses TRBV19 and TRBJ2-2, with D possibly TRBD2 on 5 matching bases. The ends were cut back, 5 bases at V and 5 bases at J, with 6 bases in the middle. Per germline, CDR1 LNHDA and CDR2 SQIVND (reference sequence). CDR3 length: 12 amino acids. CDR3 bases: TGTGCCAGTAGTGAGGGTACCGGGGAGCTGTTTTTT. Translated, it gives CASSEGTGELFF.

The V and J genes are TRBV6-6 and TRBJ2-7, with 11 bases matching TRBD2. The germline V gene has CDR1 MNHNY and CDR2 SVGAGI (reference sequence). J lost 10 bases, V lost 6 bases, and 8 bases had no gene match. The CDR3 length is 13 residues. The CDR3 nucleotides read TGTGCCAGCAGACTAACTAGCGGGGGAAATCAGTACTTC. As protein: CASRLTSGGNQYF.